These 23 T cell receptor beta chains came from one sample sequenced in a study of T cells in Graves' hyperthyroidism and ophthalmopathy. Regions amplified from RNA transcripts were the TCR beta CDR3 regions. HTBI primers drove first-round RT-PCR of the TCR CDR3. MiXCR, applied by TCRdb to the multiplex PCR reads, yields one record per CDR3 protein. The sample contains hundreds of thousands of distinct CDR3 sequences, around 17% of which appear only once. Sequenced input: blood. The source is a young woman with Graves' ophthalmopathy.

This clonotype was counted many times. The chain couples TRBV30 to TRBJ2-1; TRBD2 agrees at 14 bases. CDR1 and CDR2 from the germline V gene are GTSNPN and SVGIG (reference sequence). This CDR3 has 16 residues. Trimming cost V 3 bases and J 8 bases; bases outside gene matches: 9. The CDR3 nucleotides read TGTGCCTGGAGCGTAAGAGGACTAGCGGGGGGATATGAGCAGTTCTTC. Its translation is CAWSVRGLAGGYEQFF. The whole variable domain, remainder taken from reference TRBV30 and TRBJ2-1, is SQTIHQWPATLVQPVGSPLSLECTVEGTSNPNLYWYRQAAGRGLQLLFYSVGIGQISSEVPQNLSASRPQDRQFILSSKKLLLSDSGFYLCAWSVRGLAGGYEQFFGPGTRLTVL.

This clonotype occurred many times. The chain joins TRBV7-6 to TRBJ1-5; D possibly corresponds to TRBD1 (6 bases). Trimming removed 1 base from V and 5 bases from J, with 12 bases in between. The germline CDR1 and CDR2 sequences are SGHVS and FNYEAQ. The CDR3 has 15 amino acids. The CDR3 protein is CASSLVQGLDQPQHF. The CDR3 DNA is TGTGCCAGCAGCTTAGTTCAGGGGTTGGATCAGCCCCAGCATTTT. The full variable domain, with the rest looked up from reference TRBV7-6 and TRBJ1-5, is GAGVSQSPRYKVTKRGQDVALRCDPISGHVSLYWYRQALGQGPEFLTYFNYEAQQDKSGLPNDRFSAERPEGSISTLTIQRTEQRDSAMYRCASSLVQGLDQPQHFGDGTRLSIL.

This clonotype appeared many times. The V gene is TRBV27, the J gene TRBJ2-7, with 7 bases matching TRBD1. After removal of 5 bases from V and 3 bases from J, the junction contained 10 bases not matched to a gene. Germline V gene data show CDR1 as MNHEY and CDR2 as SMNVEV (reference sequence). The CDR3 runs 15 residues. CDR3 protein: CASSLKTGFGYEQYF. CDR3 sequence (DNA): TGTGCCAGCAGTCTAAAGACAGGGTTTGGCTACGAGCAGTACTTC.

This clonotype showed up many times. The V call is TRBV5-1, the J call TRBJ2-3; D is ambiguous. CDR3 length: 14 residues. Germline loops: CDR1 SGHRS, CDR2 YFSETQ. V lost 0 bases and J lost 1, with 6 bases in between. CDR3 coding DNA: TGCGCCAGCAGCTTGGTCCAGGGCACAGATACGCAGTATTTT. Amino acid sequence: CASSLVQGTDTQYF.

The sample holds a few counts of this clonotype. A single base separates this from a much larger clone, so it may be a read error. V is TRBV9 and J is TRBJ2-5; 10 bases fit TRBD1. Germline lookup yields CDR1 SGDLS and CDR2 YYNGEE. After removal of 4 bases from V and 2 bases from J, the junction contained 5 bases not matched to a gene. This CDR3 spans 15 amino acids. The CDR3 loop is CASSSGTGEQETQYF. CDR3 coding DNA: TGTGCCAGCAGCTCCGGGACAGGGGAACAAGAGACCCAGTACTTC.

This clonotype came up many times. The genes are TRBV24-1 and TRBJ2-3; 10 bases fit TRBD2. The trim removed 1 base at V and 2 bases at J, leaving 8 bases unmatched. Germline CDR1 reads KGHDR; CDR2 reads SFDVKD. CDR3 length equals 18 residues. This CDR3 is CATSDLPTLAGDTDTQYF. CDR3 coding DNA: TGTGCCACCAGTGATTTACCTACCCTAGCGGGGGACACAGATACGCAGTATTTT.

This clonotype was seen many times. This chain joins TRBV6-1 and TRBJ2-1; 9 nucleotides line up with TRBD2. CDR1 is MNHNS and CDR2 is SASEGT in the germline V gene. V was pared by 8 bases and J by 7 bases, with 18 bases of the junction left unmatched. This CDR3 is 17 amino acids long. In nucleotides, the CDR3 is TGTGCCAGCTCGAGTAGCGGGGGCCCACGGGGGTGGAATGAGCAGTTCTTC. Amino acids: CASSSSGGPRGWNEQFF.

The CDR3 sequence is CASSSTSGRAPNEQFF. Here the CDR3 DNA reads TGTGCCAGCAGCTCTACTAGCGGGAGGGCGCCCAATGAGCAGTTCTTC. The chain couples TRBV7-9 to TRBJ2-1, with TRBD2 matching 13 bases. The CDR3 loop spans 16 amino acids. With V trimmed by 4 bases and J by 6 bases, 6 bases remained unmatched. Looked up from germline, CDR1 is SEHNR and CDR2 is FQNEAQ (reference sequence).

In this sample, this clonotype turned up many times. The CDR3: CASSQRGGLNTEAFF. As DNA, the CDR3 is TGCGCCAGCAGCCAAAGGGGGGGGCTGAACACTGAAGCTTTCTTT. This chain links TRBV4-1 with TRBJ1-1; weak D call: TRBD1 (6 bases). V lost 2 bases and J lost 0, with 10 bases in between. Germline assignment: CDR1 MGHRA and CDR2 YSYEKL. The CDR3 totals 15 residues.

This clonotype was seen ten or more times. The chain couples TRBV6-1 to TRBJ2-2, with TRBD2 matching over 10 bases. The CDR3 has 17 amino acids. From germline, CDR1 is MNHNS and CDR2 SASEGT. Germline trimming cut 6 bases from V and 7 bases from J; bases unmatched to any gene: 14. The CDR3 region is CASRRGRIAGGVGELFF. In nucleotides, the CDR3 is TGTGCCAGCAGGCGAGGAAGGATAGCGGGAGGTGTCGGGGAGCTGTTTTTT.

This clonotype was detected many times. The chain uses TRBV28 and TRBJ2-2, with 10 nucleotides matching TRBD1. This CDR3 is 17 amino acids long. The germline CDR1 and CDR2 sequences are MDHEN and SYDVKM. After removal of 2 bases from V and 2 bases from J, the junction contained 5 bases not matched to a gene. Here the CDR3 reads CASSLRQGAINTGELFF. The CDR3 nucleotides are TGTGCCAGCAGTTTAAGACAGGGGGCCATAAACACCGGGGAGCTGTTTTTT.

The CDR3 is CASSMDLGNEQYF. Here the CDR3 DNA reads TGTGCCAGTAGTATGGACCTGGGCAACGAGCAGTACTTC. This chain connects TRBV19 to TRBJ2-7; D is uncertain. Trimming took 3 bases from V and 5 from J, leaving 11 bases between them. The length of the CDR3 is 13 residues. From germline, CDR1 is LNHDA and CDR2 SQIVND (reference sequence).

This clonotype was observed at least ten times. The rearrangement joins TRBV12-3 or TRBV12-4 to TRBJ1-1, with D perhaps matching TRBD1 (5 bases). CDR3 length: 13 amino acids. V lost 3 bases, J lost 4 bases, and 9 bases lay in between. CDR3 nucleotide sequence: TGTGCCAGCAGTTTTGAGGGGCTCACTGAAGCTTTCTTT. This codes for CASSFEGLTEAFF.

This clonotype has a count of ten or more. This sequence joins TRBV12-3 or TRBV12-4 and TRBJ1-1; no reliable D call. CDR3 size: 14 residues. Trimming stripped 4 bases from V and 4 bases from J, with 13 bases between. The chain's CDR3 is CASSYPGISTEAFF. Here the CDR3 DNA reads TGTGCCAGCAGTTACCCGGGCATATCCACTGAAGCTTTCTTT.

The gene calls are TRBV5-1 and TRBJ2-2; either TRBD1 or TRBD2 may supply D (6 bases each). V was cut by 7 bases and J by 6 bases, with 19 bases left in between. From germline, CDR1 is SGHRS and CDR2 YFSETQ. This CDR3 is 15 amino acids long. The CDR3 coding sequence is TGCGCCAGCTCTTTGTACAGGGAGGTCGCCGGGGAGCTGTTTTTT. It is translated as CASSLYREVAGELFF.

The sample holds many counts of this clonotype. The J gene is TRBJ1-1, the V gene TRBV7-9; D is undetermined. This CDR3 contains 13 residues. The V end was cut by 3 bases, the J end by 4 bases, with 9 bases between. CDR1 and CDR2 (germline): SEHNR, FQNEAQ (reference sequence). CDR3 in amino acids: CASSFLTVTEAFF. CDR3 sequence (DNA): TGTGCCAGCAGCTTTTTAACAGTCACTGAAGCTTTCTTT.

This clonotype was seen at least ten times. The chain employs TRBV3-1 and TRBJ1-1; TRBD1 might be the D (5 bases). The CDR3 runs to 14 residues. Trimming left V 1 base short and J 4 bases short, with 10 bases between. CDR1 and CDR2 (germline): LGHDT, YNNKEL (reference sequence). The CDR3 coding sequence is TGTGCCAGCAGCCAAGGCATGGGGGGCACTGAAGCTTTCTTT. It specifies CASSQGMGGTEAFF. Combining the CDR3 with reference TRBV3-1 and TRBJ1-1 gives the whole variable domain DTAVSQTPKYLVTQMGNDKSIKCEQNLGHDTMYWYKQDSKKFLKIMFSYNNKELIINETVPNRFSPKSPDKAHLNLHINSLELGDSAVYFCASSQGMGGTEAFFGQGTRLTVV.

Worth noting for this clonotype: A much larger clone differs by one base, so this may be a read error. V usage is TRBV10-3 and J usage is TRBJ2-1; D is uncertain. Germline V gene sequence: CDR1 ENHRY, CDR2 SYGVKD. The CDR3 length is 12 residues. In nucleotides, the CDR3 is TGTGCCATCAGTGAGTCTTACAGTGAGCAGTTCTTC. It is translated as CAISESYSEQFF.

This clonotype appeared many times. This rearrangement joins TRBV20-1 to TRBJ2-3, with 7 bases identical to TRBD1. The CDR3 runs 15 residues. Germline loops: CDR1 DFQATT, CDR2 SNEGSKA (reference sequence). V lost 2 bases and J lost 5; bases outside the gene matches: 10. CDR3 bases: TGCAGTGCTAGACCTCAGGGGGAAGTAGTAGATACGCAGTATTTT. Its protein product is CSARPQGEVVDTQYF.

This clonotype was picked up many times. The chain carries TRBV6-1 and TRBJ1-6, with 9 bases matching TRBD1. The J segment lost 7 bases and the V segment lost 5 bases, leaving 6 bases of the junction unmatched. Germline CDR1 is MNHNS and CDR2 is SASEGT. This CDR3 spans 15 amino acids. CDR3 DNA sequence: TGTGCCAGCAGTAGAGGGGACAGGGAGAATTCACCCCTCCACTTT. Amino acid sequence: CASSRGDRENSPLHF.

This clonotype was picked up a small number of times. The V and J genes are TRBV12-3 or TRBV12-4 and TRBJ1-4; D gene unclear. Trimming removed 3 bases at V and 7 bases at J, with 9 bases between. The CDR3 is 13 residues long. The CDR3 loop reads CASSLRSVEKLFF. In DNA, the CDR3 is TGTGCCAGCAGTTTGCGGTCAGTTGAAAAACTGTTTTTT.

This clonotype showed up just a few times. This rearrangement joins TRBV20-1 to TRBJ2-3, with D uncertain. CDR1 is DFQATT, CDR2 SNEGSKA, per germline (reference sequence). The V end was cut by 3 bases, the J end by 5 bases, with 6 bases between. The CDR3 loop spans 11 amino acids. The CDR3 sequence: CSASRGDTQYF. The CDR3 bases are TGCAGTGCTAGTCGAGGAGATACGCAGTATTTT.

A single count supports this clonotype. The rearrangement joins TRBV12-3 or TRBV12-4 to TRBJ2-3, with TRBD2 as a possible D gene (5 bases). The CDR3 extends over 13 amino acids. The V and J ends lost 2 bases and 2 bases respectively, with 5 bases between them. The CDR3 DNA is TGTGCCAGCAGTTTACTAGCCACAGATACGCAGTATTTT. It is translated as CASSLLATDTQYF.